The 7 T cell receptor beta chains listed next were all sequenced from one sample in a study of shared clonotypes between healthy human individuals. This table comes from immunoSEQ multiplex PCR, and its TCRdb copy is limited to in-frame clones, with some not included. The data contain about 1.1 million clones, more than 75% of them singletons. Sequencing was carried out using memory CD4+ T cells from PBMCs. As for subset: CD45RA-negative fraction. All receptors derive from a man aged 18 to 29 in good health. Some clones in this sample may be carry-over from other donors' samples.

This rearrangement joins TRBV7-9 to TRBJ2-5; unclear D gene. The V gene's germline CDR1 is SEHNR and CDR2 FQNEAQ (reference sequence). The CDR3 has 13 residues. Between the trimmed V and J ends, which lost 4 bases and 3 bases, there was a span of 9 bases. The CDR3 DNA reads as TGTGCCAGCAGCTCAGCCCTCGAAGAGACCCAGTACTTC. Translation gives CASSSALEETQYF.

In the case of this clone: A read error is likely here: a far larger clone is one base away. The chain recombines TRBV30 with TRBJ1-2, with no clear D. Germline V gene lookup returns CDR1 GTSNPN and CDR2 SVGIG (reference sequence). The CDR3 spans 13 residues. The CDR3 loop is CAWSTAQNYGHTF. For the CDR3, the DNA is TGTGCCTGGAGTACCGCCCAGAACTATGGCCACACCTTC.

Regarding this clone: Other DNA sequences in the sample encode the same CDR3. V is TRBV9 and J is TRBJ2-1, with 7 nucleotides matching TRBD1. The CDR3 covers 15 residues. CDR1 and CDR2 (germline): SGDLS, YYNGEE. V gave up 2 bases and J gave up 0 bases; unmatched junction bases: 2. CDR3 in DNA: TGTGCCAGCAGCGTCACAGGGGACTCCTACAATGAGCAGTTCTTC. Its protein product is CASSVTGDSYNEQFF. Variable domain in full (rest from reference TRBV9 and TRBJ2-1): DSGVTQTPKHLITATGQRVTLRCSPRSGDLSVYWYQQSLDQGLQFLIQYYNGEERAKGNILERFSAQQFPDLHSELNLSSLELGDSALYFCASSVTGDSYNEQFFGPGTRLTVL.

The V call is TRBV11-2, the J call TRBJ2-5; TRBD2 aligns across 12 bases. Per germline, CDR1 SGHAT and CDR2 FQNNGV. J lost 2 bases, V lost 1 base, and 2 bases had no gene match. CDR3 length: 16 residues. CDR3 region: CASSLGTSGVQETQYF. CDR3 bases: TGTGCCAGCAGCTTAGGGACTAGCGGGGTACAAGAGACCCAGTACTTC.

This chain uses TRBV7-6 with TRBJ2-1; D possibly corresponds to TRBD2 (6 bases). The CDR3 is made up of 16 amino acids. The germline gives CDR1 SGHVS, CDR2 FNYEAQ. V was cut by 5 bases and J by 4 bases, with 18 bases left in between. This CDR3 is CASSRGAGLGYNEQFF. CDR3 nucleotide sequence: TGTGCCAGCAGCCGAGGAGCGGGTCTGGGGTACAATGAGCAGTTCTTC.

The chain carries TRBV5-1 and TRBJ1-4; no definite D call. The CDR3 totals 16 residues. V was pared by 0 bases and J by 0 bases, with 9 bases between. Germline CDR1 reads SGHRS; CDR2 reads YFSETQ. The CDR3 protein is CASSLGRATTNEKLFF. The DNA for the CDR3 is TGCGCCAGCAGCTTGGGGAGGGCGACAACTAATGAAAAACTGTTTTTT.

Points on this clone: One base away lies a much larger clone, so this may be a sequencing read error. The chain combines TRBV11-2 with TRBJ2-5; no reliable D call. There are 11 residues in the CDR3. CDR1 is SGHAT and CDR2 is FQNNGV in the germline V gene. Trimming removed 6 bases from V and 5 bases from J, with 7 bases in between. CDR3 nucleotide sequence: TGTGCCAGCAGTTTAACGGAGACCCAGTACTTC. It yields the protein CASSLTETQYF.